This TCR beta chain comes out of a study of shared clonotypes between healthy human individuals. With ten immunoSEQ deep assay plates, unsorted PBMC DNA underwent sequencing. Clones were read by immunoSEQ multiplex PCR, and TCRdb kept only the in-frame ones, dropping some. Of about 490,000 clones detected, 70% to 85% appear once; the ten largest clones hold approximately 12%. With respect to this clone: Other nucleotide sequences from this sample produce the same CDR3.

The V end lost 0 bases, the J end lost 4 bases, and 2 bases lay between the germline ends. Germline-derived CDR1 and CDR2 are SGDLS and YYNGEE. CDR3 size: 13 residues. The receptor comes from a woman between 40 and 50 years old in good health. Some clones in this sample may be carry-over from other donors' samples. The V and J genes are TRBV9 and TRBJ2-6; no clear D gene. The sample taken for sequencing was PBMCs. This CDR3 is CASSVAGANVLTF. The CDR3 coding sequence is TGTGCCAGCAGCGTAGCCGGGGCCAACGTCCTGACTTTC.